A selection of T cell receptor beta chains follows, all from one sample in a study of blood T cell repertoires in COVID-19. Sequencing was performed with immunoSEQ multiplex PCR; in TCRdb, only in-frame clones are kept and a portion is missing. The profile shows 92,000 or so clones, 88% of them singletons. The sequenced sample consisted of peripheral blood. Receptor source: a man in his sixties with acute or convalescent COVID-19. CDR3s include the opening cysteine and the closing phenylalanine or tryptophan. Each record gives: CDR3 DNA, CDR3 protein, J gene, V gene, D gene. D genes are given only for firm matches.

TGTGCCAGCAGCCAGGGCACCTGGAACACTGAAGCTTTCTTT,CASSQGTWNTEAFF,TRBJ1-1,TRBV3-1/TRBV3-2,NA
TGCGCCAGCAGCCTGGGACAGGAGAATCAGCCCCAGCATTTT,CASSLGQENQPQHF,TRBJ1-5,TRBV5-1,TRBD1
TGTGCCAGCAGCCAATATGAGGACACAGATACGCAGTATTTT,CASSQYEDTDTQYF,TRBJ2-3,TRBV3-1/TRBV3-2,NA
TGTGCCAGCAGTTCCTCCGGGACAGGATTCTCCTACGAGCAGTACTTC,CASSSSGTGFSYEQYF,TRBJ2-7,TRBV6-5,TRBD1
TGTGCCAGCAGCTTAGACGGCGGGAGTAGGACAGATACGCAGTATTTT,CASSLDGGSRTDTQYF,TRBJ2-3,TRBV11-2,TRBD2
TGCGCCAGCAGCTTGGCCGGCAGGGGCTCTGGCTACACCTTC,CASSLAGRGSGYTF,TRBJ1-2,TRBV5-1,NA
TGCGCCAGCAGCTTGGGTTTAGGGGATTACGGCTACACCTTC,CASSLGLGDYGYTF,TRBJ1-2,TRBV5-1,NA
TGTGCCAGCAGCTCCTCCGGCTCCTACAATGAGCAGTTCTTC,CASSSSGSYNEQFF,TRBJ2-1,TRBV7-9,NA
TGTGCCAGCAGCCAAGGACAGGGTCCTACCTATGGCTACACCTTC,CASSQGQGPTYGYTF,TRBJ1-2,TRBV3-1/TRBV3-2,TRBD1
TGTGCCAGCAGCCAACATCCGGGGACGAACACCGGGGAGCTGTTTTTT,CASSQHPGTNTGELFF,TRBJ2-2,TRBV3-1/TRBV3-2,NA
TGTGCCAGCATCCCTCGAGGGGGCGGGCCGCAGTATTTT,CASIPRGGGPQYF,TRBJ2-3,TRBV12-3/TRBV12-4,TRBD1
TGTGCCAGTAGTATCCCCAGGGCCAGCACAGATACGCAGTATTTT,CASSIPRASTDTQYF,TRBJ2-3,TRBV19,NA
TGCAGCGAGACAGGGAGCTCCTACAATGAGCAGTTCTTC,CSETGSSYNEQFF,TRBJ2-1,TRBV29-1,TRBD1
TGTGCCTGGAGTCGGGGAGAAGGGCAAGAGACCCAGTACTTC,CAWSRGEGQETQYF,TRBJ2-5,TRBV30,NA
TGTGCCACCAGCAGAGATCTTACAGACCTTGAAGCTTTCTTT,CATSRDLTDLEAFF,TRBJ1-1,TRBV15,NA
TGTGCCAGCAGCCCAGGAGGGTGGGGCTACGAGCAGTACTTC,CASSPGGWGYEQYF,TRBJ2-7,TRBV3-1/TRBV3-2,NA
TGTGCCAGCAGCTTGCTGACTAGCGGGCAAGAGACCCAGTACTTC,CASSLLTSGQETQYF,TRBJ2-5,TRBV5-4,TRBD2
TGTGCCAGCAGAGGTACAGGGATGGGAGGCTACACCTTC,CASRGTGMGGYTF,TRBJ1-2,TRBV12-3/TRBV12-4,NA
TGTGCCAGCAGTTACGCGAGGGCAGCTAATGAAAAACTGTTTTTT,CASSYARAANEKLFF,TRBJ1-4,TRBV6-2/TRBV6-3,NA
TGTGCCAGCAGCTTAGGGACAGCGTCGTCGAGCTACACCTTC,CASSLGTASSSYTF,TRBJ1-2,TRBV13,NA
TGTGCCAGCAGCCCGGGACTAGCGAACTACGAGCAGTACTTC,CASSPGLANYEQYF,TRBJ2-7,TRBV7-8,TRBD2
TGCAGCGCCTGGACAGGTTTGAACACTGAAGCTTTCTTT,CSAWTGLNTEAFF,TRBJ1-1,TRBV29-1,TRBD1
TGTGCCAGCAGCTACCGGCCCGCGGGTAATGAAAAACTGTTTTTT,CASSYRPAGNEKLFF,TRBJ1-4,TRBV5-6,NA